This T cell receptor (beta chain) came from a study of blood T cell repertoires in COVID-19. Looking at the study overall: PBMCs, B-cell-depleted T cells, or T cells were the source of the cDNA or gDNA that made up the material.

The authors' processing: Nucleated cell number was recorded as an estimate derived from reference gene primer amplification. Assay used: immunoSEQ multiplex PCR; TCRdb lists only in-frame clones, some missing. V and J calls and clone size are as listed in that table; D and trimming were resolved from the DNA. The sample yields roughly 220,000 clones, 85% to 90% seen once. What was sequenced was PBMCs or T cells enriched from blood (not recorded which). The receptor was derived from a woman in her forties or fifties with acute COVID-19.

The CDR3 bases are TGTGCCAGCTCACCAGGGACAGGGGTATGGGGTAGCAATCAGCCCCAGCATTTT. Amino acid sequence: CASSPGTGVWGSNQPQHF. V gene TRBV18 combines with J gene TRBJ1-5; 10 nucleotides match TRBD1. The CDR3 is 18 residues long. The V segment lost 2 bases and the J segment 0 bases; nucleotides outside the gene matches: 7. Germline CDR1 reads KGHSH; CDR2 reads LQKENI.